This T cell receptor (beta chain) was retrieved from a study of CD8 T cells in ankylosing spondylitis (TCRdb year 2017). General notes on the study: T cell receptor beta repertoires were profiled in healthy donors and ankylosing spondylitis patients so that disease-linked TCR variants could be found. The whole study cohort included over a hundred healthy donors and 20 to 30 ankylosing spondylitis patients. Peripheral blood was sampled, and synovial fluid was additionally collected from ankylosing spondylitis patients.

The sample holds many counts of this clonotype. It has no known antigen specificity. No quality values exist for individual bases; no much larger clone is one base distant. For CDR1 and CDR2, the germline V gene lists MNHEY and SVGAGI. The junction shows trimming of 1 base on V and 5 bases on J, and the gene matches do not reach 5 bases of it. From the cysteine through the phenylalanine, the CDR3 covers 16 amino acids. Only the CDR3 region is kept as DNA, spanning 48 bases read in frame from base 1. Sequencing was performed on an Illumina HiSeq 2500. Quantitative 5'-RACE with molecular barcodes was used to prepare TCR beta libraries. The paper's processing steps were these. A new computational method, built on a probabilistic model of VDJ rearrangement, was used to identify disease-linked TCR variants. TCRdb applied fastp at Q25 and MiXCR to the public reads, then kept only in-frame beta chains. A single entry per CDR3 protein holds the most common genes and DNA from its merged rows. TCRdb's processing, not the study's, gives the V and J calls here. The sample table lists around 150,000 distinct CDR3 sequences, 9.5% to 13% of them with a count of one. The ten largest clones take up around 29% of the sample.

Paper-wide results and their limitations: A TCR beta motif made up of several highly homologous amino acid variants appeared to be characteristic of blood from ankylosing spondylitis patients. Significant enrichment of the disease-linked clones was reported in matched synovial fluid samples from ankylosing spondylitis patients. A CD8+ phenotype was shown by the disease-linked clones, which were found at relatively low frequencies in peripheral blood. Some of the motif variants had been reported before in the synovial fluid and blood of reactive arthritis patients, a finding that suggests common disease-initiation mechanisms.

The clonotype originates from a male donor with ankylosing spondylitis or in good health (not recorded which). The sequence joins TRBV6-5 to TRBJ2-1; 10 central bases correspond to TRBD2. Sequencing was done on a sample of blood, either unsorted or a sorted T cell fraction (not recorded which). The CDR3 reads CASSYLTSGRDNEQFF. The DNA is TGTGCCAGCAGTTACTTGACTAGCGGGCGGGACAATGAGCAGTTCTTC.